One sample yielded the 23 T cell receptor beta chains listed below, sequenced in a study of blood T cells in healthy people across ages (dated by TCRdb to between 2014 and 2016). Library preparation used 5' RACE. Sequencing used an Illumina HiSeq 2500. A second PCR of roughly 7 to 11 cycles was performed with a sample-barcoded 5' primer and a J-beta primer mix. Starting from the raw public reads, TCRdb applied fastp trimming at Q25, assembled clones with MiXCR and retained in-frame beta chains. Identical CDR3 protein sequences are pooled into one entry, listed with their most common genes and DNA. The sample contains roughly 900,000 distinct CDR3 sequences, around 26% of them found a single time. In total, the top ten clones hold roughly a sixth of the sample. The source material was blood. These receptors were collected from a woman at least 80 years old in good health.

This clonotype was seen many times. The chain employs TRBV6-2 or TRBV6-3 and TRBJ2-5; 8 bases match TRBD2. The CDR3 length is 14 residues. With 2 bases clipped from V and 1 base from J, the junction kept 0 bases outside the gene matches. Germline lookup yields CDR1 MNHEY and CDR2 SVGEGT. The CDR3 is CASSYAGGQETQYF. The CDR3 DNA reads TGTGCCAGCAGTTACGCGGGGGGCCAAGAGACCCAGTACTTC.

This clonotype appeared many times. The chain has TRBV25-1 and TRBJ2-7, with 9 bases fitting TRBD2. Germline V gene sequence: CDR1 MGHDK, CDR2 SYGVNS. This CDR3 is built from 16 residues. V lost 1 base and J lost 1; bases outside the gene matches: 5. CDR3 sequence (DNA): TGTGCCAGCAGTGAATTTGGAGCGGGGGGATCCTACGAGCAGTACTTC. Translated: CASSEFGAGGSYEQYF.

This clonotype was detected many times. The rearrangement links TRBV6-5 to TRBJ2-3; possible D gene TRBD1, 6 bases. This CDR3 has 14 residues. CDR1 is MNHEY, CDR2 SVGAGI, per germline. V was trimmed by 0 bases and J by 6 bases, leaving 10 bases between them. For the CDR3, the DNA is TGTGCCAGCAGTTACTCCTACAGGGCGGATACGCAGTATTTT. Translated: CASSYSYRADTQYF.

Many counts were recorded for this clonotype. V is TRBV6-5 and J is TRBJ1-1, with TRBD1 matching over 8 bases. This CDR3 region has 16 residues. CDR1 is MNHEY, CDR2 SVGAGI, per germline. V lost 0 bases to trimming and J lost 7 bases; unmatched junction nucleotides: 10. DNA of the CDR3: TGTGCCAGCAGTTACTCTCAAGGGACAGGTGGTATTGAAGCTTTCTTT. Amino acid sequence: CASSYSQGTGGIEAFF.

Many counts were recorded for this clonotype. The V and J genes are TRBV11-2 and TRBJ1-4, with D possibly matching TRBD1 (5 bases). Per germline, CDR1 SGHAT and CDR2 FQNNGV. This CDR3 is built from 17 residues. Trimming took 5 bases from V and 0 from J, leaving 16 bases between them. CDR3 protein: CASSPGAGLATNEKLFF. CDR3 sequence (DNA): TGTGCCAGCAGCCCCGGGGCAGGACTTGCAACTAATGAAAAACTGTTTTTT.

The chain has TRBV21-1 and TRBJ2-7. TRBV21-1 is given as a pseudogene. The CDR3 loop spans 19 amino acids. The CDR3 DNA sequence: TGTGCCAGCAGCAAAGTTCGGATGAGGCATCTGATAAGCTCCTACGAGCAGTACTTC. This codes for CASSKVRMRHLISSYEQYF.

This clonotype was recorded once. A clone one base away is much larger, so this may be a read error. The rearrangement uses TRBV7-2 and TRBJ1-2, with D perhaps matching TRBD1 (5 bases). Looked up from germline, CDR1 is SGHTA and CDR2 is FQGNSA. There are 15 residues in the CDR3. The CDR3 is CAGSSRRDQNYGYTF. The CDR3 DNA sequence: TGTGCCGGCAGCTCACGCCGGGACCAAAACTATGGCTACACCTTC. The variable domain in full, with the rest retrieved from reference TRBV7-2 and TRBJ1-2, is GAGVSQSPSNKVTEKGKDVELRCDPISGHTALYWYRQSLGQGLEFLIYFQGNSAPDKSGLPSDRFSAERTGGSVSTLTIQRTQQEDSAVYLCAGSSRRDQNYGYTFGSGTRLTVV.

Many counts were recorded for this clonotype. The chain is built from TRBV12-3 or TRBV12-4 and TRBJ2-3, with D unresolved. With 3 bases removed from V and 2 bases from J, the gap between germline ends came to 15 bases. The CDR3 consists of 16 residues. Here the CDR3 DNA reads TGTGCCAGCAGTTTGAAAGGCTGGACCAACACAGATACGCAGTATTTT. Its protein product is CASSLKGWTNTDTQYF.

This clonotype was seen a few times. This chain connects TRBV6-2 or TRBV6-3 to TRBJ1-1; a weak D match, TRBD1 (6 bases). The CDR3 runs to 15 residues. The V gene's germline CDR1 is MNHEY and CDR2 SVGEGT. The V end lost 6 bases, the J end lost 1 base, and 15 bases lay between the germline ends. This CDR3 reads CASRIRGRSNTEAFF. In nucleotides, the CDR3 is TGTGCCAGCAGAATCAGGGGACGTTCGAACACTGAAGCTTTCTTT.

This clonotype was seen ten or more times. The genes are TRBV5-5 and TRBJ2-7; D is uncertain. The germline V gene has CDR1 SGHKS and CDR2 YYEKEE (reference sequence). Trimming cost V 1 base and J 0 bases, with 8 bases left between them. This CDR3 is built from 14 residues. The CDR3 sequence: CASSLSVSSYEQYF. The CDR3 coding sequence is TGTGCCAGCAGCTTGTCGGTTAGCTCCTACGAGCAGTACTTC.

About this clonotype itself: A much larger clone sits a single nucleotide away, making a read error possible. The V gene is TRBV6-2 or TRBV6-3, the J gene TRBJ2-1; no definite D call. The DNA end is more similar to TRBJ2-7, so the J call may be wrong. There are 14 residues in the CDR3. Germline V gene lookup returns CDR1 MNHEY and CDR2 SVGEGT. The CDR3 coding sequence is TGTGCCAGCAGTTACTCTATAAACTACAATGAGCAGTACTTC. Translated, it gives CASSYSINYNEQYF.

The J gene is TRBJ2-2, the V gene TRBV20-1; D is perhaps TRBD1 (7 bases). The CDR3 extends over 15 amino acids. V gave up 2 bases and J gave up 5 bases, with 15 bases separating them. Per the germline V gene, CDR1 is DFQATT and CDR2 is SNEGSKA (reference sequence). CDR3 protein: CSARPAGGRTGELFF. CDR3 coding DNA: TGCAGTGCTAGACCCGCAGGGGGGCGGACCGGGGAGCTGTTTTTT.

This clonotype appeared many times. The J gene is TRBJ2-1, the V gene TRBV7-9; weak D call: TRBD2 (6 bases). The CDR3 totals 15 residues. Per the germline V gene, CDR1 is SEHNR and CDR2 is FQNEAQ (reference sequence). V was shortened by 5 bases and J by 4 bases, with 15 bases between the two germline ends. The CDR3 DNA follows: TGTGCCAGCAGCGGCCCGGGGACTCTTTACAATGAGCAGTTCTTC. Its translation: CASSGPGTLYNEQFF.

This clonotype was detected only a few times. This chain connects TRBV20-1 to TRBJ1-1, with D hard to call. Between the trimmed V and J ends, which lost 4 bases and 5 bases, there was a span of 8 bases. In germline, CDR1 is DFQATT, CDR2 SNEGSKA (reference sequence). The CDR3 has 11 residues. CDR3 DNA sequence: TGCAGTGCTAAGCTCCAAACTGAAGCTTTCTTT. It encodes CSAKLQTEAFF.

Note on this clonotype: This may arise from a read error, as a much more abundant clone is one base away. This rearrangement joins TRBV7-9 to TRBJ1-4; D unclear. CDR3 length: 12 amino acids. Trimming took 5 bases from V and 5 from J, leaving 6 bases between them. From germline, CDR1 is SEHNR and CDR2 FQNEAQ (reference sequence). As DNA, the CDR3 is TGTGCCAGCAGCGACTTAAATGAAAAACTGTTTTTT. Amino acids: CASSDLNEKLFF.

The J gene is TRBJ2-3, the V gene TRBV7-2; 7 nucleotides agree with TRBD2. This CDR3 spans 14 amino acids. Germline values: CDR1 SGHTA, CDR2 FQGNSA. J lost 4 bases, V lost 0 bases, and 1 base had no gene match. Written as DNA, the CDR3 is TGTGCCAGCAGCTTAGCTACTAGCGCAGATACGCAGTATTTT. Amino acids: CASSLATSADTQYF. Looking up the rest from reference TRBV7-2 and TRBJ2-3 gives the full variable domain: GAGVSQSPSNKVTEKGKDVELRCDPISGHTALYWYRQSLGQGLEFLIYFQGNSAPDKSGLPSDRFSAERTGGSVSTLTIQRTQQEDSAVYLCASSLATSADTQYFGPGTRLTVL.

In its sample, this clonotype was seen a few times. The chain has TRBV7-2 and TRBJ1-1, with D tentatively TRBD1 (5 bases). V was shortened by 5 bases and J by 5 bases, with 15 bases between the two germline ends. Germline assignment: CDR1 SGHTA and CDR2 FQGNSA. The CDR3 length is 14 residues. CDR3 nucleotides: TGTGCCAGCAGCGGATCGAGGGGCAGGACTGAAGCTTTCTTT. It specifies CASSGSRGRTEAFF.

This clonotype was counted ten times or more. The chain couples TRBV7-2 to TRBJ2-7; D is unclear. The germline V gene encodes CDR1 SGHTA and CDR2 FQGNSA. The CDR3 is 14 amino acids. The germline V and J ends were trimmed by 0 bases and 2 bases, with 8 bases remaining between them. The CDR3 DNA is TGTGCCAGCAGCTTAGCGCAGGCGACCTACGAGCAGTACTTC. It codes for CASSLAQATYEQYF.

There are many counts of this clonotype. The rearrangement joins TRBV2 to TRBJ2-7, with D possibly matching TRBD1 (5 bases). CDR1 and CDR2 from the germline V gene are SNHLY and FYNNEI. Trimming took off 5 bases at V and 7 bases at J, with 15 bases between the two ends. CDR3 size: 13 residues. In DNA, the CDR3 is TGTGCCAGCAGTAACAGGCGACTGGGGGAGCAGTACTTC. This codes for CASSNRRLGEQYF. Using reference TRBV2 and TRBJ2-7 for the parts outside the CDR3, the full variable domain is EPEVTQTPSHQVTQMGQEVILRCVPISNHLYFYWYRQILGQKVEFLVSFYNNEISEKSEIFDDQFSVERPDGSNFTLKIRSTKLEDSAMYFCASSNRRLGEQYFGPGTRLTVT.

This clonotype was detected only a few times. This chain joins TRBV20-1 and TRBJ2-1, with D hard to call. The J call is in doubt because the DNA end fits TRBJ2-7 better. This CDR3 is built from 14 residues. Germline CDR1 and CDR2: DFQATT and SNEGSKA (reference sequence). The CDR3 DNA sequence: TGCAGTGCGAGGCCGGACCCCTCCTACAATGAGCAGTACTTC. Its translation: CSARPDPSYNEQYF.

At least ten counts were recorded for this clonotype. This chain connects TRBV6-7 to TRBJ2-5; 7 nucleotides agree with TRBD1. TRBV6-7 belongs to the ORF category, with a function that is uncertain. This CDR3 comprises 14 residues. With V trimmed by 4 bases and J by 1 base, 3 bases remained unmatched. CDR3 amino acids: CASSFRDSQETQYF. DNA of the CDR3: TGTGCCAGCAGTTTCCGGGACAGCCAAGAGACCCAGTACTTC.

Comments on this clonotype: A single base separates this from a much larger clone, so it may be a read error. CDR3 nucleotides: TGTGCCACCGAGAAACAGGGGGCAAAAAATGAGCAGTACTTC. It codes for CATEKQGAKNEQYF. The chain links TRBV28 to TRBJ2-7, with 9 positions matching TRBD1. From germline, CDR1 is MDHEN and CDR2 SYDVKM. The CDR3 sequence is 14 residues long. Trimming removed 10 bases from V and 7 bases from J; junction bases left unmatched: 14.

This clonotype was seen at least ten times. The V and J genes are TRBV3-1 and TRBJ1-2; D gene unclear. The CDR3 runs 12 residues. V shed 1 base and J shed 11 bases, with 11 bases lying between them. The germline gives CDR1 LGHDT, CDR2 YNNKEL (reference sequence). The chain's CDR3 is CASSQGYLGYTF. The CDR3 DNA sequence: TGTGCCAGCAGCCAAGGTTACCTGGGGTACACCTTC.